The 22 T cell receptor beta chains below all came from one sample that was sequenced in a study of radiotherapy plus CTLA-4 blockade in lung cancer. Data came from immunoSEQ multiplex PCR; TCRdb stores just in-frame clones and leaves some out. The data contain 45,000 or so clones, 73% of them seen just once; the ten biggest clones take up 3.5%. Source: peripheral blood, taken from a patient treated with radiotherapy plus ipilimumab. All receptors derive from a human donor with non-small cell lung cancer who had a complete response to radiotherapy plus ipilimumab.

The chain has TRBV27 and TRBJ1-5; the match to TRBD1 covers 11 bases. Germline V gives CDR1 MNHEY, CDR2 SMNVEV (reference sequence). Germline trimming cut 5 bases from V and 2 bases from J; bases unmatched to any gene: 8. There are 17 residues in the CDR3. This CDR3 reads CASSLRPGQGGNQPQHF. For the CDR3, the DNA is TGTGCCAGCAGTCTCCGTCCGGGACAGGGGGGCAATCAGCCCCAGCATTTT.

The J gene is TRBJ2-2, the V gene TRBV7-9, with 7 bases aligning to TRBD2. Germline assignment: CDR1 SEHNR and CDR2 FQNEAQ (reference sequence). The CDR3 length is 16 residues. J lost 0 bases, V lost 4 bases, and 5 bases had no gene match. In DNA form, the CDR3 reads TGTGCCAGCAGCTCCCGACTAGCCTCGAACACCGGGGAGCTGTTTTTT. Amino acid sequence: CASSSRLASNTGELFF.

The rearrangement links TRBV4-3 to TRBJ1-2; D remains ambiguous. CDR1 LGHNA and CDR2 YSLEER come from the germline V gene. The CDR3 contains 15 residues. V was cut by 1 base and J by 2 bases, with 11 bases left in between. The CDR3 bases are TGCGCCAGCAGCCAAGTAACAGTCCGGAACTATGGCTACACCTTC. This translates into CASSQVTVRNYGYTF.

The V call is TRBV19, the J call TRBJ1-5; D possibly corresponds to TRBD1 (6 bases). Germline lookup yields CDR1 LNHDA and CDR2 SQIVND (reference sequence). The CDR3 has 18 amino acids. V was clipped by 3 bases and J by 7 bases, with 25 bases between them. The chain's CDR3 is CASSIFGRGEGGRQPQHF. Here the CDR3 DNA reads TGTGCCAGTAGTATCTTCGGCAGGGGTGAGGGCGGCAGGCAGCCCCAGCATTTT.

V and J are TRBV29-1 and TRBJ2-5; no firm D call. The tail of the sequence fits TRBJ2-7 better, so the J call may be wrong. CDR1 SQVTM and CDR2 ANQGSEA come from the germline V gene. The CDR3 has 11 amino acids. The DNA of the CDR3 is TGCAGCTACTCCAATGTGTACGAGCAGTACTTC. This encodes CSYSNVYEQYF.

This clone has more than one count but fewer than ten. The rearrangement uses TRBV4-1 and TRBJ1-2; tentative D call: TRBD1 (5 bases). V lost 0 bases to trimming and J lost 5 bases, with 13 bases between them. CDR3 length: 15 residues. The germline gives CDR1 MGHRA, CDR2 YSYEKL. The CDR3 sequence is CASSQDSRVGYGYTF. The CDR3 nucleotides read TGCGCCAGCAGCCAAGATAGCAGGGTGGGGTATGGCTACACCTTC.

CDR3 bases: TGTGCCAGCAGTTATGTTCAGGGGAGCAATGAGCAGTTCTTC. Protein product: CASSYVQGSNEQFF. V gene TRBV6-6 combines with J gene TRBJ2-1, with D possibly matching TRBD1 (6 bases). The V and J ends lost 3 bases and 6 bases respectively, with 12 bases between them. The germline V gene has CDR1 MNHNY and CDR2 SVGAGI (reference sequence). The CDR3 length is 14 residues.

The chain combines TRBV6-5 with TRBJ2-7; 10 bases map to TRBD2. The germline V gene encodes CDR1 MNHEY and CDR2 SVGAGI. The CDR3 extends over 13 amino acids. J gave up 6 bases and V 5 bases, and 4 bases lay outside the gene matches. The CDR3 DNA reads TGTGCCAGCAGTGAGGGGACTAGCGCCGAGCAGTACTTC. Protein: CASSEGTSAEQYF.

The rearrangement joins TRBV5-6 to TRBJ2-3, with TRBD2 matching 7 bases. CDR1 and CDR2 from the germline V gene are SGHDT and YYEEEE. With 3 bases clipped from V and 4 bases from J, the junction kept 14 bases outside the gene matches. This CDR3 comprises 17 residues. CDR3 sequence: CASSSTIERDQADTQYF. Here the CDR3 DNA reads TGTGCCAGCAGCTCGACCATCGAGCGGGATCAAGCAGATACGCAGTATTTT.

This clone was counted between two and nine times. This chain connects TRBV28 to TRBJ1-1; TRBD1 matches 7 bases. V shed 7 bases, J shed 1 base, and the junction held 3 bases outside the gene matches. This CDR3 region has 13 residues. The germline V gene encodes CDR1 MDHEN and CDR2 SYDVKM. The CDR3 is CASNWDRNTEAFF. The CDR3 bases are TGTGCCAGCAACTGGGACAGGAACACTGAAGCTTTCTTT. Supplemented by reference TRBV28 and TRBJ1-1, the full variable domain reads DVKVTQSSRYLVKRTGEKVFLECVQDMDHENMFWYRQDPGLGLRLIYFSYDVKMKEKGDIPEGYSVSREKKERFSLILESASTNQTSMYLCASNWDRNTEAFFGQGTRLTVV.

This chain joins TRBV15 and TRBJ2-1; 7 bases map to TRBD1. The junction had 3 bases not matched to a gene; V was cut back by 4 bases and J by 6 bases. The CDR3 runs 13 residues. CDR1 and CDR2 (germline): LNHNV, YYDKDF (reference sequence). The CDR3 sequence: CATSTDRANEQFF. The DNA for the CDR3 is TGTGCCACCAGCACCGACAGGGCCAATGAGCAGTTCTTC.

The rearrangement links TRBV30 to TRBJ1-3; possibly TRBD1 for D (5 bases). Germline CDR1 is GTSNPN and CDR2 is SVGIG (reference sequence). This CDR3 has 14 residues. Trimming removed 1 base at V and 2 bases at J, with 9 bases between. CDR3 sequence (DNA): TGTGCCTGGAGTGAGGGGATTGCTGGAAACACCATATATTTT. This translates into CAWSEGIAGNTIYF. The variable domain in full, completed from reference TRBV30 and TRBJ1-3, reads SQTIHQWPATLVQPVGSPLSLECTVEGTSNPNLYWYRQAAGRGLQLLFYSVGIGQISSEVPQNLSASRPQDRQFILSSKKLLLSDSGFYLCAWSEGIAGNTIYFGEGSWLTVV.

The rearrangement joins TRBV9 to TRBJ2-5; D ambiguous. With 1 base removed from V and 5 bases from J, the gap between germline ends came to 9 bases. This CDR3 comprises 13 residues. CDR1 SGDLS and CDR2 YYNGEE come from the germline V gene. The CDR3 DNA follows: TGTGCCAGCAGCGTAAACCCCCGGGAGACCCAGTACTTC. Protein: CASSVNPRETQYF. The complete variable domain, with remaining parts taken from reference TRBV9 and TRBJ2-5, reads DSGVTQTPKHLITATGQRVTLRCSPRSGDLSVYWYQQSLDQGLQFLIQYYNGEERAKGNILERFSAQQFPDLHSELNLSSLELGDSALYFCASSVNPRETQYFGPGTRLLVL.

The genes are TRBV5-1 and TRBJ2-5, with 7 bases lining up with TRBD2. V dropped 0 bases and J dropped 2; count of bases not matched to a gene: 1. Germline CDR1 and CDR2: SGHRS and YFSETQ. The CDR3 is 14 residues long. DNA of the CDR3: TGCGCCAGCAGCTTGGCGGGGGGTCAAGAGACCCAGTACTTC. Translating it yields CASSLAGGQETQYF.

CDR3 protein: CASKQGGSSTDTQYF. The CDR3 DNA follows: TGTGCCAGTAAGCAGGGGGGATCTAGCACAGATACGCAGTATTTT. J is TRBJ2-3 and V is TRBV19; a possible D gene is TRBD1 (7 bases). Per germline, CDR1 LNHDA and CDR2 SQIVND (reference sequence). The CDR3 contains 15 residues. V dropped 7 bases and J dropped 0 bases, with 14 bases sitting between them.

The CDR3 reads CSVEGGSGELFF. CDR3 sequence (DNA): TGCAGCGTTGAAGGTGGCTCCGGGGAGCTGTTTTTT. The rearrangement links TRBV29-1 to TRBJ2-2; D is ambiguous. The germline gives CDR1 SQVTM, CDR2 ANQGSEA. The CDR3 is 12 residues long. V lost 1 base and J lost 6, with 6 bases in between.

The chain couples TRBV4-1 to TRBJ2-7; possibly TRBD2 for D (5 bases). Germline V gene lookup returns CDR1 MGHRA and CDR2 YSYEKL. The CDR3 totals 14 residues. V lost 1 base to trimming and J lost 3 bases, with 10 bases between them. This chain's CDR3 is CASSQAGFGYEQYF. CDR3 DNA: TGCGCCAGCAGCCAAGCGGGATTCGGCTACGAGCAGTACTTC.

The V call is TRBV19, the J call TRBJ1-5, with a weak D call TRBD1 (6 bases). The CDR3 runs to 17 residues. Deletions cut 5 bases from V and 0 bases from J, with 17 bases between. CDR1 and CDR2 from the germline V gene are LNHDA and SQIVND (reference sequence). For the CDR3, the DNA is TGTGCCAGTAGTCCTCGGACAGATTCTCATAGCAATCAGCCCCAGCATTTT. This gives the protein CASSPRTDSHSNQPQHF.

The chain uses TRBV7-2 and TRBJ2-1, with TRBD2 matching 9 bases. Germline trimming cut 2 bases from V and 8 bases from J; bases unmatched to any gene: 16. In germline, CDR1 is SGHTA, CDR2 FQGNSA. CDR3 length: 18 amino acids. CDR3 in amino acids: CASSLRAGGKISRDEQFF. In nucleotides, the CDR3 is TGTGCCAGCAGCTTAAGGGCGGGGGGGAAGATATCTAGGGATGAGCAGTTCTTC.

Only one count was recorded for this clone. The genes are TRBV10-3 and TRBJ1-5, with 9 bases identical to TRBD1. J was trimmed by 2 bases and V by 4 bases; bases with no gene match: 0. This CDR3 spans 14 amino acids. The V gene's germline CDR1 is ENHRY and CDR2 SYGVKD. The CDR3 protein is CAISGQGGNQPQHF. The CDR3 DNA is TGTGCCATCAGTGGACAGGGGGGCAATCAGCCCCAGCATTTT.

This clone showed up just once. The rearrangement uses TRBV30 and TRBJ1-2; the match to TRBD1 covers 7 bases. CDR1 and CDR2 from the germline V gene are GTSNPN and SVGIG (reference sequence). The CDR3 consists of 13 residues. Trimming removed 2 bases from V and 4 bases from J; junction bases left unmatched: 4. The CDR3 spells CAWSMGQSYGYTF. The CDR3 DNA reads TGTGCCTGGAGTATGGGACAGAGCTATGGCTACACCTTC.

J is TRBJ2-7 and V is TRBV6-5, with TRBD1 identical over 11 bases. Germline-derived CDR1 and CDR2 are MNHEY and SVGAGI. After removal of 2 bases from V and 4 bases from J, the junction contained 4 bases not matched to a gene. CDR3 length equals 15 residues. CDR3: CASSYRGQGAYEQYF. In nucleotides, the CDR3 is TGTGCCAGCAGTTACCGAGGACAGGGGGCGTACGAGCAGTACTTC.